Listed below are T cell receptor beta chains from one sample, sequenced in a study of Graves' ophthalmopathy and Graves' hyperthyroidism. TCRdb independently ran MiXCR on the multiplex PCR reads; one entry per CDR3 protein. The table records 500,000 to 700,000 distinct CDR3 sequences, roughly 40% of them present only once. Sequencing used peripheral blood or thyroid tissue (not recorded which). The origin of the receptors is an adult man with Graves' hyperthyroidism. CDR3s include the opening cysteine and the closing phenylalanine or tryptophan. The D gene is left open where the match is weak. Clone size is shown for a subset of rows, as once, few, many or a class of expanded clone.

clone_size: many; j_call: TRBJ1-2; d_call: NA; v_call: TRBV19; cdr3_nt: TGCGCCAGCAGCCCGGCGGACAGCAACTATGGCTACACCTTC; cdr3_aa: CASSPADSNYGYTF
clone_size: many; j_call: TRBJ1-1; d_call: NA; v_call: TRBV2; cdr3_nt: TGTGCCAGCATGTCAGGCATGAACACTGAAGCTTTCTTT; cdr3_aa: CASMSGMNTEAFF
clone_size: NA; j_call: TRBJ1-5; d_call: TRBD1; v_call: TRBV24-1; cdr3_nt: TGTGCCACCGGGACAGGGCTAGGTAGCAATCAGCCCCAGCATTTT; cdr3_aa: CATGTGLGSNQPQHF
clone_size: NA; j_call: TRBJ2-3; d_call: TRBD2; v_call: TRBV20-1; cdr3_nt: TGCAGTAACGGGGGGGCCTACACAGATACGCAGTATTTT; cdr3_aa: CSNGGAYTDTQYF
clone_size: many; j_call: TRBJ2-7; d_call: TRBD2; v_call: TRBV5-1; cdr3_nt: TGTGCCAGCAGTCCGTTAGCGGGGGGTAGCTACGAGCAGTACTTC; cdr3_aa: CASSPLAGGSYEQYF
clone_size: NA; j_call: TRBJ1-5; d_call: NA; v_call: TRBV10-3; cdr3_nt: TGTGCCATCAGTGAGTCAGCGGGACGTAGCGCCCAGCATTTT; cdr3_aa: CAISESAGRSAQHF
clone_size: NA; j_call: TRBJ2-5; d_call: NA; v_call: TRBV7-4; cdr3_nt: TGTGCCAGCAGCTTAGCAGGGGGGGAAAGATCCCAGTACTTC; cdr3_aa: CASSLAGGERSQYF
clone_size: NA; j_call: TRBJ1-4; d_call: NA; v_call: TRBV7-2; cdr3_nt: TGTGCCAGCAGCCTAGCACCTAATGAAAAACTGTTTTTT; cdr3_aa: CASSLAPNEKLFF
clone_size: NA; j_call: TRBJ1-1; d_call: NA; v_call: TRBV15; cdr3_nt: TGTGCCACCAGCACCGGGGGACACACTGAAGCTTTCTTT; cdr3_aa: CATSTGGHTEAFF
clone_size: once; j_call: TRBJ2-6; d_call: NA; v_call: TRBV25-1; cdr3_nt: TGTACCAACAGGGATTTAGGGGCCAACGTCCTGACTTTC; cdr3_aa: CTNRDLGANVLTF
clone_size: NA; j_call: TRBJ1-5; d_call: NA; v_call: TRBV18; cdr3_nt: TGTGCCAGCTCACCGCCCGATGACGAGCCCCAGCATTTT; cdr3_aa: CASSPPDDEPQHF
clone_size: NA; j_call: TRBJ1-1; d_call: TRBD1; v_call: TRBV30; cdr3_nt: TGTGCCTGGAGTGGACAGGGGGCCACTGAAGCTTTCTTT; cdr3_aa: CAWSGQGATEAFF
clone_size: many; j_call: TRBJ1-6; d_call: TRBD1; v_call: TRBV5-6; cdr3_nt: TGTGCCAGCAGCTTGTGGACAGGGGGTTCACCCCTCCACTTT; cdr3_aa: CASSLWTGGSPLHF
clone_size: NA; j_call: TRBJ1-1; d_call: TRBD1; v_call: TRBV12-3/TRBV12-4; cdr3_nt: TGTGCCGGCAGACAGGGAGGGTATACCGAAGCTTTCTTT; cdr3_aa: CAGRQGGYTEAFF
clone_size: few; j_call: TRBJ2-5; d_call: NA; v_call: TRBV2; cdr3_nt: TGTGCCAGCAGCCGTTTACGGACTACCCCCCAAGAGACCCAGTACTTC; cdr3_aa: CASSRLRTTPQETQYF
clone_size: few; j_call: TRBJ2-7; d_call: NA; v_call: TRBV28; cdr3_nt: TGTGCCAGCAGCATTACGGGAAACTACGAGCAGTACTTC; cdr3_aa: CASSITGNYEQYF
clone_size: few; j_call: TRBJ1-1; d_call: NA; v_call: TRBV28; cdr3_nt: TGTGCCAGCAGTTTAATACAGGGTACTGAAGCTTTCTTT; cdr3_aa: CASSLIQGTEAFF
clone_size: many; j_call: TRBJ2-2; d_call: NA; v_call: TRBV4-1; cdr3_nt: TGCGCCAGCAGCCAAGTTTACACAGGCGGGGAGCTGTTTTTT; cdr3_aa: CASSQVYTGGELFF
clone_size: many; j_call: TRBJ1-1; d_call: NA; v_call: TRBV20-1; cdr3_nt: TGCAGTGCTACGGAAAGTCGAGGGGGGGTCGGCACTGAAGCTTTCTTT; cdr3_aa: CSATESRGGVGTEAFF
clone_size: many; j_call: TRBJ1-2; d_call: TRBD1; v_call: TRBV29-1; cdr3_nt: TGCAGCGTTGAAGGGGGGACAGACGATGGCTACACCTTC; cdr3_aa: CSVEGGTDDGYTF
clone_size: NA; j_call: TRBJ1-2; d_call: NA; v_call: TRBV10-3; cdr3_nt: TGTGCCATCAGTGAGCCAGGGAAGACTGGCTACACCTTC; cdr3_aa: CAISEPGKTGYTF
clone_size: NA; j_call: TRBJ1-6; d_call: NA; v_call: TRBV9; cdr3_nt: TGTGCCAGCGGCGTGAGGTCGGAGAACTCACCCCTCCACTTT; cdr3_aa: CASGVRSENSPLHF
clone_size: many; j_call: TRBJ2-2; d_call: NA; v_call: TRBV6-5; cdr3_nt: TGTGCCGTACTAGAGAACACCGGGGAGCTGTTTTTT; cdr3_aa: CAVLENTGELFF
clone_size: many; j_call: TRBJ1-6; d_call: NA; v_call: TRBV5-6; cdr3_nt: TGTGCCAGCAGCTCCCTCCGACCTGGCGATTCACCCCTCCACTTT; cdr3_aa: CASSSLRPGDSPLHF
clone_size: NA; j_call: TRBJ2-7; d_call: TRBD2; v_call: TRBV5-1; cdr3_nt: TGCGCCAGCAGCTTCCTAGCGGGGGATTCCTACGAGCAGTACTTC; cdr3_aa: CASSFLAGDSYEQYF
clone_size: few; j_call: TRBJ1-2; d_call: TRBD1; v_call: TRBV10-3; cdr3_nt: TGTGCCAGCAGTTACTACTCGGACAGGAACTATGGCTACACCTTC; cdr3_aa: CASSYYSDRNYGYTF
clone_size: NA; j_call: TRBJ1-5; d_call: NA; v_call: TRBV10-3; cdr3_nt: TGTGCCAGCAGTGACCTGACAGTATATAGCAATCAGCCCCAGCATTTT; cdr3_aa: CASSDLTVYSNQPQHF
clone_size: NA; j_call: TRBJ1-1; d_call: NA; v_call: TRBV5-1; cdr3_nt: TGCGCCAGCAGCCGGACTAGCGGTACTGAAGCTTTCTTT; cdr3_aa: CASSRTSGTEAFF
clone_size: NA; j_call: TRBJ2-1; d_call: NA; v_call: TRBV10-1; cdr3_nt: TGCGCCAGCGGGGAAACGTGGAATGAGCAGTTCTTC; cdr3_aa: CASGETWNEQFF
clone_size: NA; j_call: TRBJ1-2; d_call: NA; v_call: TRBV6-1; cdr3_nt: TGTGCCAGCAGTGGAACGGATGGCTACACCTTC; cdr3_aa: CASSGTDGYTF